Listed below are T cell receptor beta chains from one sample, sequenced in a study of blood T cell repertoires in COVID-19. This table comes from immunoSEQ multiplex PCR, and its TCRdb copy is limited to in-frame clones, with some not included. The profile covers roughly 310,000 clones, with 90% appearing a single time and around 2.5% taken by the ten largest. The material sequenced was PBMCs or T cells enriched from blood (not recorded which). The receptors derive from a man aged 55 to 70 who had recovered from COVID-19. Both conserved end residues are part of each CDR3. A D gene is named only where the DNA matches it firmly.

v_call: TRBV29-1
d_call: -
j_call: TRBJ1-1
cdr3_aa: CSVERMNTEAFF

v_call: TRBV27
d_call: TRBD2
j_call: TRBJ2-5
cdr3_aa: CASRASGGQETQYF

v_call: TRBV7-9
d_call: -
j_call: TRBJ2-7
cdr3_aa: CASSSIEGEEQYF

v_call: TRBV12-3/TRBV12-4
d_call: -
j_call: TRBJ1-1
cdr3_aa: CASSRGGVTEAFF

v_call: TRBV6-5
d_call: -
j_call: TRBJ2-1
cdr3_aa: CASRTGVLAYNEQFF

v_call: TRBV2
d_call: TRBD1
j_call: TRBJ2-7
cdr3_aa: CANRDSGYEQYF

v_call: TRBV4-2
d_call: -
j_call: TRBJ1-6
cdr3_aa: CASSQSGLNDQTLHF

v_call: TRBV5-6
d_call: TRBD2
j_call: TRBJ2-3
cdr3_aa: CASSPAGGTTDTQYF

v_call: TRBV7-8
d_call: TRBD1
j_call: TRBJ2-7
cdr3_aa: CASSPQGAREQYF

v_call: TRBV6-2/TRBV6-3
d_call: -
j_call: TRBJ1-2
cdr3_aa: CASSRPRGGYTF

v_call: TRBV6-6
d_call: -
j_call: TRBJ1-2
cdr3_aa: CASSHGQIYGYTF

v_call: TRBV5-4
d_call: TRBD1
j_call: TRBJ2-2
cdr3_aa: CASSRGQGYTGELFF

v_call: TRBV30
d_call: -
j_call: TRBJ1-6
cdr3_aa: CAWSPQGGSPLHF

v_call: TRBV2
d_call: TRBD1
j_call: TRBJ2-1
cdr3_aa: CASSAHRDSYYNEQFF

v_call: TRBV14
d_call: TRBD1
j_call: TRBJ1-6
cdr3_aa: CASSQWDRSYNSPLHF

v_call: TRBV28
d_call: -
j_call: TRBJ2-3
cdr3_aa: CASSPLGRGLSTDTQYF

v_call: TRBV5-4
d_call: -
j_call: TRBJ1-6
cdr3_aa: CASSFRDWDVDSPLHF

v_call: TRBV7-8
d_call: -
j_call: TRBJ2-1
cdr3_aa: CASSLAAGSYNEQFF

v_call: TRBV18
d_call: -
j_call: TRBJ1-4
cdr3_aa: CASSHSGPQGGLREKLFF

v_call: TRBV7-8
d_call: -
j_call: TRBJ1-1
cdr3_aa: CASSLDGRGGWTEAFF

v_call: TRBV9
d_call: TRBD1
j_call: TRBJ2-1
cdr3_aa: CASSPGQAKSNEQFF

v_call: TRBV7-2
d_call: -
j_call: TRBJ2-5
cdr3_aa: CASSFAPSQETQYF

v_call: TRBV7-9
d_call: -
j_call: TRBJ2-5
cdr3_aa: CASSGLVETQYF

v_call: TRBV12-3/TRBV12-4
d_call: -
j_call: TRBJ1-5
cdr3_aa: CASSRGGPGPQHF

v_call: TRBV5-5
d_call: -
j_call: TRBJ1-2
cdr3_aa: CASSSDSSVWGYTF

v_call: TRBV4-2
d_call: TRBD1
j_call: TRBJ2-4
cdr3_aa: CASSPQGLGLIQYF

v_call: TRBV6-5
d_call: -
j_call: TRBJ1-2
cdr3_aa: CASSYSTGEGYTF

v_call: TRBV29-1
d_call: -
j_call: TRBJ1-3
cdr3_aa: CSGRGGSRNTIYF